The clone carrying this T cell receptor beta chain came up a few times. The data derive from a study of blood T cell repertoires in COVID-19. Study information: Material from acute and convalescent COVID-19 was sourced from the United States, Italy and Spain.

In the study's own analysis: Estimated nucleated cell counts came from reference gene primer amplification. Profiled with immunoSEQ multiplex PCR; TCRdb holds only in-frame clones, not every one. From that table come the V and J calls and clone size; the DNA was used to work out D and trimming. In the table there are some 120,000 clones, roughly four fifths of which are singletons. The source material was peripheral blood. This sequence was found in a human donor in a cohort sampled during active COVID-19.

The CDR3 loop reads CASSFTGVADTQYF. CDR3 DNA: TGTGCCAGCAGCTTCACAGGTGTAGCAGATACGCAGTATTTT. The V and J genes are TRBV7-9 and TRBJ2-3, with D maybe TRBD1 (5 bases). V was clipped by 3 bases and J by 4 bases, with 11 bases between them. The length of the CDR3 is 14 residues. Germline values: CDR1 SEHNR, CDR2 FQNEAQ (reference sequence).